This T cell receptor (beta chain) was sequenced for a study of blood T cells in healthy people across ages. Overall study findings and caveats: Researchers judged that diversity estimates from one million T cells fell short of true values.

This clonotype was seen a few times. Its antigen is unknown. Next came a second PCR, run for about 7 to 12 cycles, which used a sample-barcoded 5' primer along with a J-beta primer mix. Using its own MiXCR run on the 5' RACE reads, TCRdb lists one record per CDR3 protein. This table holds about 580,000 distinct CDR3 sequences, around half found once. V was trimmed by 2 bases and J by 0 bases, leaving 14 bases between them. CDR1 is DFQATT and CDR2 is SNEGSKA in the germline V gene (reference sequence). The CDR3 contains 16 residues. The sample comprised blood. The V and J genes are TRBV20-1 and TRBJ2-1, with D possibly matching TRBD2 (5 bases). This TCR was recovered from an elderly man in good health. The CDR3 loop is CSARPTGLSSYNEQFF. The CDR3 nucleotides read TGCAGTGCTAGACCAACCGGACTTAGCTCCTACAATGAGCAGTTCTTC.